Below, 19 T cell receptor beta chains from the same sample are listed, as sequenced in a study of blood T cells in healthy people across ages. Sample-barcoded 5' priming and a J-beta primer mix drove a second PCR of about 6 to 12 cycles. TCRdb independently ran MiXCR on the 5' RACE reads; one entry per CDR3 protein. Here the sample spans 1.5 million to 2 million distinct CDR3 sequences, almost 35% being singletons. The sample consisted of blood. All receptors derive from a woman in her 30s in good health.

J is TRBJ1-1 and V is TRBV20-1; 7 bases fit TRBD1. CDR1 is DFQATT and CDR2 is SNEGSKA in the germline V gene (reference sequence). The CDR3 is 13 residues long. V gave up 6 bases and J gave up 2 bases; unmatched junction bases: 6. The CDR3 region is CSAPTGYNTEAFF. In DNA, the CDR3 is TGCAGTGCCCCGACAGGGTATAACACTGAAGCTTTCTTT.

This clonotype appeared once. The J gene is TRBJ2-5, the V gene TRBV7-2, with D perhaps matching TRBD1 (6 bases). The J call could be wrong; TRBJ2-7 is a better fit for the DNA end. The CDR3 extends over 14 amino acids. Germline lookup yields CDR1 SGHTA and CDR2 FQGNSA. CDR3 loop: CASSFGTGINEQYF. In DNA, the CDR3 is TGTGCCAGCAGCTTTGGTACAGGGATCAACGAGCAGTACTTC.

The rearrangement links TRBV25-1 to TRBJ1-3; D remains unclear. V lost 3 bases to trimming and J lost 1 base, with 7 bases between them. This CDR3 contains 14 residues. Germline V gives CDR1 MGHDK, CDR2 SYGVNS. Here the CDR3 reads CASSEAGSGNTIYF. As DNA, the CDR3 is TGTGCCAGCAGTGAGGCAGGTTCTGGAAACACCATATATTTT. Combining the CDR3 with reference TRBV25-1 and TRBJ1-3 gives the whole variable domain EADIYQTPRYLVIGTGKKITLECSQTMGHDKMYWYQQDPGMELHLIHYSYGVNSTEKGDLSSESTVSRIRTEHFPLTLESARPSHTSQYLCASSEAGSGNTIYFGEGSWLTVV.

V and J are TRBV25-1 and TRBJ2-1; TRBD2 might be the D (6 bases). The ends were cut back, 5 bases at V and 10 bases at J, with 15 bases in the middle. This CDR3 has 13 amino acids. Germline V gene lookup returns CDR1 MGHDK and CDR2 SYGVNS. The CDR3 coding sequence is TGTGCCAGCAGTCTACCCGGGGGTAGGGAGCAGTTCTTC. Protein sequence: CASSLPGGREQFF.

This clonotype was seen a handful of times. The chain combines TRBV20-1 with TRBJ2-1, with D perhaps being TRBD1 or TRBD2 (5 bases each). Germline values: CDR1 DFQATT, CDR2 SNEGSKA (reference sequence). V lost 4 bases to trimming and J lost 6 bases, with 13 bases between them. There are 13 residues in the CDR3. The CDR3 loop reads CSANRRTINEQFF. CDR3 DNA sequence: TGCAGTGCTAATAGGAGGACAATCAATGAGCAGTTCTTC.

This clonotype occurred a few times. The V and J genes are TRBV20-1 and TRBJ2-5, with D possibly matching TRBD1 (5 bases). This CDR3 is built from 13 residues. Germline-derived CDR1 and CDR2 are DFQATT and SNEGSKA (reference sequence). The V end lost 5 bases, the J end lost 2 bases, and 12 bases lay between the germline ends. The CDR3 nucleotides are TGCAGTGCTTACGACAGCATACAAGAGACCCAGTACTTC. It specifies CSAYDSIQETQYF.

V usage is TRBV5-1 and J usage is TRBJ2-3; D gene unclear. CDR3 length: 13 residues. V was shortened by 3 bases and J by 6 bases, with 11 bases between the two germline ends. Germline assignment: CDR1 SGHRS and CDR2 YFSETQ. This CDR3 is CASSSDWLDTQYF. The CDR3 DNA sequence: TGCGCCAGCAGCTCCGACTGGCTGGATACGCAGTATTTT.

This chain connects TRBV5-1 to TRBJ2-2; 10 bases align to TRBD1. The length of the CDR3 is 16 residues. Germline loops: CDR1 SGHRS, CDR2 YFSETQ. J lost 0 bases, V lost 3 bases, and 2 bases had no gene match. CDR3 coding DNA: TGCGCCAGCAGCTCCGGGACAGGGGCGAACACCGGGGAGCTGTTTTTT. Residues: CASSSGTGANTGELFF.

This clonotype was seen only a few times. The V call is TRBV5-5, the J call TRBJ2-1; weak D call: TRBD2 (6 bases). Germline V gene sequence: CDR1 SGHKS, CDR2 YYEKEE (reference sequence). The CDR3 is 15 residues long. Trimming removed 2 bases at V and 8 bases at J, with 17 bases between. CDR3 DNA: TGTGCCAGCAGCTTAGGACCCCAGCGCGGGGATGAGCAGTTCTTC. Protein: CASSLGPQRGDEQFF.

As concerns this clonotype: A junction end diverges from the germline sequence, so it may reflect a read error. CDR3 region: CSAEPPLQETRYF. The CDR3 nucleotides read TGCAGTGCTGAGCCCCCCCTCCAAGAGACCCGGTACTTC. The chain recombines TRBV20-1 with TRBJ2-5; D is unclear. Germline CDR1 is DFQATT and CDR2 is SNEGSKA (reference sequence). The CDR3 runs 13 residues.

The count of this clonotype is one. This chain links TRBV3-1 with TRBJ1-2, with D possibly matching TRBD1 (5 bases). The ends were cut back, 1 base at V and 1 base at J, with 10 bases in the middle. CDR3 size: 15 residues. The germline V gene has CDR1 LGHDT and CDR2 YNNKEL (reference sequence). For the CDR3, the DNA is TGTGCCAGCAGCCAAGCGCAGGGCCGTAACTATGGCTACACCTTC. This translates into CASSQAQGRNYGYTF.

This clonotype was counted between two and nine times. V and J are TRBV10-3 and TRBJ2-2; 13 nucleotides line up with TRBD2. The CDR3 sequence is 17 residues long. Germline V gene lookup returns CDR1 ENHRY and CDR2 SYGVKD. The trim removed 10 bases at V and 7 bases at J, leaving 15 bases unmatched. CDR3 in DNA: TGTGCCACCTCAAACCCGGGACTAGCGGGGACGGACGGGGAGCTGTTTTTT. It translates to CATSNPGLAGTDGELFF.

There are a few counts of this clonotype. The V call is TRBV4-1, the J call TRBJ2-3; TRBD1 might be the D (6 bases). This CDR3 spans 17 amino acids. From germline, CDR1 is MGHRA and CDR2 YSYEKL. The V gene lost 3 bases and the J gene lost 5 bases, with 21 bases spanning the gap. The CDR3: CASSHLRARTEGDTQYF. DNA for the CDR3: TGCGCCAGCAGCCATCTCCGAGCCCGGACAGAGGGAGATACGCAGTATTTT.

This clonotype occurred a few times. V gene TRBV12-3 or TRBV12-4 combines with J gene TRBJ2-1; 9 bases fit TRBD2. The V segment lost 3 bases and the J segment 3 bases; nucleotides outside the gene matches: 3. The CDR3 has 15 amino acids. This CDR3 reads CASSFQLAGYNEQFF. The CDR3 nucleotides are TGTGCCAGCAGTTTTCAACTAGCGGGCTACAATGAGCAGTTCTTC.

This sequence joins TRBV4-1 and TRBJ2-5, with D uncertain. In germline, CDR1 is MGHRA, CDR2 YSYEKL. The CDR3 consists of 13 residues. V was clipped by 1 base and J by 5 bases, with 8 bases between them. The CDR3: CASSQVVWETQYF. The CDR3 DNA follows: TGCGCCAGCAGCCAAGTTGTCTGGGAGACCCAGTACTTC.

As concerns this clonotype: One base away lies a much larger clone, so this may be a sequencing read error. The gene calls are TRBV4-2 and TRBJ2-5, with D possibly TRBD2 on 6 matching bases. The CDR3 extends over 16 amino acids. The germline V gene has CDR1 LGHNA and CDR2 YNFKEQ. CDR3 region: CTSSQAVAGNQETQYF. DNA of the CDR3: TGTACCAGCAGCCAAGCAGTGGCGGGGAACCAAGAGACCCAGTACTTC.

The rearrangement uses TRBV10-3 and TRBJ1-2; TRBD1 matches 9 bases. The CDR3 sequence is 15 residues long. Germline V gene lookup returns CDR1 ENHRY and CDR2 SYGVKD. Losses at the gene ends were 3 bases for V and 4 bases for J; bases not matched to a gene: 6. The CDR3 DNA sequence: TGTGCCATCAGTGATCCCGGGACAGGGTCCTATGGCTACACCTTC. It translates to CAISDPGTGSYGYTF.

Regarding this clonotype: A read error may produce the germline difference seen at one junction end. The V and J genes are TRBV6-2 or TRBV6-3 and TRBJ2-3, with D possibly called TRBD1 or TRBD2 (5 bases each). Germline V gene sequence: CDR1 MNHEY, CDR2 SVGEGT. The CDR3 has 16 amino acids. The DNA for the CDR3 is TGTGCCAGCAGTTACCGGCAGGGACGGTTGGCAGAAACGCAGTATTTT. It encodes CASSYRQGRLAETQYF.

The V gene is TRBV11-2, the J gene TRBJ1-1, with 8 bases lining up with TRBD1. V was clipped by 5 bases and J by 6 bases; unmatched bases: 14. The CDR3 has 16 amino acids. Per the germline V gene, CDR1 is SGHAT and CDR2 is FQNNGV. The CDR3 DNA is TGTGCCAGCAGCCCCATCTTGGGGACAGGAGACCCTGAAGCTTTCTTT. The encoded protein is CASSPILGTGDPEAFF.